This T cell receptor (beta chain) was retrieved from a study of shared clonotypes between healthy human individuals. Germline V CDR1 and CDR2: GTSNPN, SVGIG (reference sequence). This CDR3 has 15 amino acids. Trimming pared 3 bases from V and 1 base from J, leaving 16 bases between. Some clones are missing from TCRdb's copy, which holds only in-frame ones; the method was immunoSEQ multiplex PCR. The sample contains approximately 340,000 clones, 74% of which appear only once. The chain links TRBV30 to TRBJ2-7, with D tentatively TRBD1 (5 bases). Material: memory CD4+ T cells sorted from blood. Subset specified: CD45RA-negative fraction. This receptor was identified in a man aged 30 to 45 in good health. In DNA, the CDR3 is TGTGCCTGGAGGGGGCCCGGGTCTGGATCCTACGAGCAGTACTTC. Translation gives CAWRGPGSGSYEQYF.